This TCR beta chain was captured in a study of long-term antiretroviral therapy in people with HIV. Study outcomes and limitations: Those clones which expanded before ART made up the dominant part of the repertoire at all time points.

The run of the v3.0 immunoSEQ assay was at survey level. The data were produced by immunoSEQ multiplex PCR, yet TCRdb's version contains in-frame clones alone and is incomplete. Among 23,000 or so clones listed, roughly 80% were seen once. A remark on this clone: Its antigen is currently unknown.

Germline V gene lookup returns CDR1 MNHNS and CDR2 SASEGT. V lost 2 bases and J 5 bases, leaving 13 bases between the germline ends. This CDR3 has 15 residues. Cryopreserved PBMC samples of about 0.95-10 million cells were used for DNA extraction. This sequence was found in a woman in her thirties with HIV. Specimen: unsorted PBMCs, collected 0.2 years after starting antiretroviral therapy. V usage is TRBV6-1 and J usage is TRBJ1-5, with a tentative D call TRBD1 (5 bases). CDR3 nucleotides: TGTGCCAGCAGTGAAAGGGTCGGGGGGTATCAGCCCCAGCATTTT. This sequence encodes CASSERVGGYQPQHF.